A selection of T cell receptor beta chains follows, all from one sample in a study of blood T cell repertoires in COVID-19. Profiling relied on immunoSEQ multiplex PCR, and the TCRdb table lists in-frame clones only, not all of them. The table records about 97,000 clones, around 87% of them present only once. Sequenced input: peripheral blood. These receptors all stem from a human donor in a cohort sampled during active COVID-19. Both conserved end residues are part of each CDR3. A D gene is named only where the DNA matches it firmly. A row's size may be missing; if present it is once, few, many or a size class.

D gene | J gene | clone size | V gene | CDR3 protein | CDR3 DNA
NA | TRBJ2-5 | NA | TRBV7-2 | CASSLDYIKRSQYF | TGTGCCAGCAGCCTCGACTACATCAAGAGGTCCCAGTACTTC
NA | TRBJ2-6 | once | TRBV5-6 | CASSLQVTGANVLTF | TGTGCCAGCAGCCTGCAGGTTACTGGGGCCAACGTCCTGACTTTC
TRBD2 | TRBJ2-7 | NA | TRBV20-1 | CSASPAGNYEQYF | TGCAGTGCTAGTCCAGCGGGGAACTACGAGCAGTACTTC
NA | TRBJ2-7 | NA | TRBV15 | CATSRDPAGSGSSEQYF | TGTGCCACCAGCAGAGATCCGGCAGGGTCCGGGTCGAGTGAGCAGTACTTC
NA | TRBJ1-3 | NA | TRBV12-3/TRBV12-4 | CASARVPSTIYF | TGTGCCTCGGCCAGGGTCCCTTCCACCATATATTTT
TRBD1 | TRBJ2-1 | NA | TRBV9 | CASSSDGQGNNEQFF | TGTGCCAGCAGCTCGGACGGACAGGGTAACAATGAGCAGTTCTTC
TRBD1 | TRBJ1-2 | once | TRBV6-5 | CASRPPSDREGGYTF | TGTGCCAGCAGACCTCCCTCGGACAGGGAAGGTGGCTACACCTTC
NA | TRBJ2-5 | once | TRBV11-3 | CASSLGEVIVQETQYF | TGTGCCAGCAGCTTAGGAGAGGTAATCGTCCAAGAGACCCAGTACTTC
TRBD2 | TRBJ2-1 | NA | TRBV2 | CASSSRTRSHEQFF | TGTGCCAGCAGTTCACGGACTAGGAGCCATGAGCAGTTCTTC
NA | TRBJ1-1 | NA | TRBV2 | CASSVEASNTEAFF | TGTGCCAGCAGCGTTGAGGCTTCGAACACTGAAGCTTTCTTT
NA | TRBJ2-7 | few | TRBV18 | CASSPRTGEGLSEQYF | TGTGCCAGCTCACCACGGACGGGAGAAGGGCTGTCGGAGCAGTACTTC